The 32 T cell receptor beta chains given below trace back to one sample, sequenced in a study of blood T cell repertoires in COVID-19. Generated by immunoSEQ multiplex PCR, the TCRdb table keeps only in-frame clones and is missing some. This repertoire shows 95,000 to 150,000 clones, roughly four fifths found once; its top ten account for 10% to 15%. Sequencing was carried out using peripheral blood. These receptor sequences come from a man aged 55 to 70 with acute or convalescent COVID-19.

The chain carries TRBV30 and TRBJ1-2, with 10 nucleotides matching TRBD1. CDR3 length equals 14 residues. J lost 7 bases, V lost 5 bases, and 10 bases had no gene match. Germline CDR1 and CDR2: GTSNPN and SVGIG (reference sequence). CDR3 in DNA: TGTGCCTGGCCGAGACAGGGGGCGAGGGGTGGCTACACCTTC. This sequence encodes CAWPRQGARGGYTF.

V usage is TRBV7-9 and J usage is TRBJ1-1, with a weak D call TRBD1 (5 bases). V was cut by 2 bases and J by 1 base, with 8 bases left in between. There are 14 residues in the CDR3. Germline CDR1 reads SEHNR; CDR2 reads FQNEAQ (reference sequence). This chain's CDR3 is CASSLNTGNTEAFF. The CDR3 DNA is TGTGCCAGCAGCTTAAATACAGGGAACACTGAAGCTTTCTTT.

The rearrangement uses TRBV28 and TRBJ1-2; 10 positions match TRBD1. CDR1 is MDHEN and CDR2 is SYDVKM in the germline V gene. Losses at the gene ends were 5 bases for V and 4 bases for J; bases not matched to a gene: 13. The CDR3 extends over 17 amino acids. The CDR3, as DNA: TGTGCCAGCAGTACACCGGGACAGGGGATGGTAGGCTATGGCTACACCTTC. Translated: CASSTPGQGMVGYGYTF.

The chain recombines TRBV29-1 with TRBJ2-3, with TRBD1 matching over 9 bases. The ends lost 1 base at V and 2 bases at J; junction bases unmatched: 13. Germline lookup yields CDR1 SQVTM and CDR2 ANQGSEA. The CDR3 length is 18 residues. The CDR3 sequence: CSVEGSRPGQGLTDTQYF. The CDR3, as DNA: TGCAGCGTTGAAGGGAGTCGCCCGGGACAGGGCCTCACAGATACGCAGTATTTT.

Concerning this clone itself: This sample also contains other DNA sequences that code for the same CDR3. This chain's CDR3 is CASRGQPNTEAFF. DNA of the CDR3: TGTGCCAGCAGAGGACAGCCGAACACTGAAGCTTTCTTT. This chain uses TRBV12-3 or TRBV12-4 with TRBJ1-1, with D perhaps TRBD1 (6 bases). The CDR3 loop spans 13 amino acids. V was shortened by 6 bases and J by 1 base, with 9 bases between the two germline ends.

Here the CDR3 reads CAIRGPATDTQYF. The CDR3 DNA reads TGTGCCATCAGGGGGCCGGCCACAGATACGCAGTATTTT. The chain links TRBV10-3 to TRBJ2-3; D may be TRBD1 (5 bases). The germline V gene encodes CDR1 ENHRY and CDR2 SYGVKD. The V end lost 6 bases, the J end lost 2 bases, and 9 bases lay between the germline ends. This CDR3 has 13 residues.

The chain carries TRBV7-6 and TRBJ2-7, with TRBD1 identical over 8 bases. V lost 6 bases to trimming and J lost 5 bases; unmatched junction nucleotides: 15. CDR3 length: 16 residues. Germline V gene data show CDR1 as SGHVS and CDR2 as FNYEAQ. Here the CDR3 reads CASSSTPPDRDDEQYF. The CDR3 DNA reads TGTGCCAGCAGTTCGACCCCCCCGGACAGGGACGACGAGCAGTACTTC. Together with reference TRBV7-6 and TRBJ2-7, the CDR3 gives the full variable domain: GAGVSQSPRYKVTKRGQDVALRCDPISGHVSLYWYRQALGQGPEFLTYFNYEAQQDKSGLPNDRFSAERPEGSISTLTIQRTEQRDSAMYRCASSSTPPDRDDEQYFGPGTRLTVT.

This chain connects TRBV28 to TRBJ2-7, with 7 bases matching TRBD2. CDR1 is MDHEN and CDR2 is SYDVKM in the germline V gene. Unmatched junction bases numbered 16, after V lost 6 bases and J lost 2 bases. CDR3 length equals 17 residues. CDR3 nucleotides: TGTGCCAGCAGCCTCCTAGCGGCGCTCCCGGCGCCCTACGAGCAGTACTTC. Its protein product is CASSLLAALPAPYEQYF.

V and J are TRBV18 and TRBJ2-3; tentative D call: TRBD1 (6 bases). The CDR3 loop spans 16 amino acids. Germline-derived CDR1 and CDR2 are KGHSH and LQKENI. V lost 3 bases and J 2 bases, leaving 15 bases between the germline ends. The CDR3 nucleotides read TGTGCCAGCTCACCGCAAACAGGGAGCGACACAGATACGCAGTATTTT. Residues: CASSPQTGSDTDTQYF. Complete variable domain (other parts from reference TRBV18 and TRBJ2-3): NAGVMQNPRHLVRRRGQEARLRCSPMKGHSHVYWYRQLPEEGLKFMVYLQKENIIDESGMPKERFSAEFPKEGPSILRIQQVVRGDSAAYFCASSPQTGSDTDTQYFGPGTRLTVL.

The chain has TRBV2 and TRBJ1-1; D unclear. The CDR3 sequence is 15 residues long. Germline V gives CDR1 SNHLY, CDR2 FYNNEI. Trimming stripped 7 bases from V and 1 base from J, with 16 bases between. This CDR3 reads CASTPSARRNTEAFF. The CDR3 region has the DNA TGTGCCAGCACCCCTTCAGCGAGGCGGAACACTGAAGCTTTCTTT.

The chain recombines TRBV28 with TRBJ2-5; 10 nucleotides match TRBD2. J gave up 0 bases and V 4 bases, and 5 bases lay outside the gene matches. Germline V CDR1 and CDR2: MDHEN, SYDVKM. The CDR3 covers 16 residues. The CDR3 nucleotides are TGTGCCAGCAGTTCCTTTCTAGCGGGAGACCAAGAGACCCAGTACTTC. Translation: CASSSFLAGDQETQYF.

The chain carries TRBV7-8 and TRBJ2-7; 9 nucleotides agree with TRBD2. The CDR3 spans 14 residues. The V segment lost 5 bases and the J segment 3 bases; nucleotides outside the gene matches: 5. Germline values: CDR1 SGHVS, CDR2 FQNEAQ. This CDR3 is CASSPLREGYEQYF. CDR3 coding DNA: TGTGCCAGCAGCCCTCTGCGGGAGGGCTACGAGCAGTACTTC.

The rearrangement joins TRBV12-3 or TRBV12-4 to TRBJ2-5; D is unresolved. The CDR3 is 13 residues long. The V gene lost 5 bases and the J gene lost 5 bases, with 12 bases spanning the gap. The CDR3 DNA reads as TGTGCCAGCAGTCCCTATCGTACGGAGACCCAGTACTTC. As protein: CASSPYRTETQYF.

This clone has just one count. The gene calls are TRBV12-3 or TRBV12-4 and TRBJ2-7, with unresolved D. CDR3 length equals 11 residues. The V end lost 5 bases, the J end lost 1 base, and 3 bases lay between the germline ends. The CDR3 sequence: CASSQSYEQYF. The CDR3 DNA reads TGTGCCAGCAGTCAATCCTACGAGCAGTACTTC.

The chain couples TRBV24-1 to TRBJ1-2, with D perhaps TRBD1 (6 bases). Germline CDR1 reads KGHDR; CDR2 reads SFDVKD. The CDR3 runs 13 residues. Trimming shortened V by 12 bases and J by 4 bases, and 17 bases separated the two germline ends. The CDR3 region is CAAQDSTVYGYTF. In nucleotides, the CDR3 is TGTGCCGCCCAGGACAGCACGGTCTATGGCTACACCTTC.

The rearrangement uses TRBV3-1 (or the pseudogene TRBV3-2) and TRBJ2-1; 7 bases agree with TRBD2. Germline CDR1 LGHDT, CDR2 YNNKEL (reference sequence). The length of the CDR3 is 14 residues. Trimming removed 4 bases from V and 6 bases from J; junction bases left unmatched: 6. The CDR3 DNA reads TGTGCCAGCAGCCGAGCGGGGTTTGCCAATGAGCAGTTCTTC. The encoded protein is CASSRAGFANEQFF.

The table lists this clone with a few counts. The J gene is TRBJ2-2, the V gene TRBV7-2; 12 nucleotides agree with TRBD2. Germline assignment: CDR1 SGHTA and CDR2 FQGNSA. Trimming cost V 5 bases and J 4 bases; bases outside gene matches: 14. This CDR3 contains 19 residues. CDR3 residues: CASSTTGWLAGGGTGELFF. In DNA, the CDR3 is TGTGCCAGCAGCACCACAGGGTGGCTAGCGGGAGGGGGCACCGGGGAGCTGTTTTTT.

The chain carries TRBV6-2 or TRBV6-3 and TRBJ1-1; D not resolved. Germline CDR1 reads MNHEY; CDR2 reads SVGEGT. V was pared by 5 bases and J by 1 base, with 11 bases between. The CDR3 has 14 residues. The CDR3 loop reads CASSPPRRNTEAFF. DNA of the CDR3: TGTGCCAGCAGTCCCCCGAGGAGGAACACTGAAGCTTTCTTT.

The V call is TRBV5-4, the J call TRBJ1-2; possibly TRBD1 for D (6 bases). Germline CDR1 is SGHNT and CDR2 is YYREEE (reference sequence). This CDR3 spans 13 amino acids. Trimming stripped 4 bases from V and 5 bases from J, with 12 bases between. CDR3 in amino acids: CASSLQGTYGYTF. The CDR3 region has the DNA TGTGCCAGCAGCCTCCAGGGGACGTATGGCTACACCTTC.

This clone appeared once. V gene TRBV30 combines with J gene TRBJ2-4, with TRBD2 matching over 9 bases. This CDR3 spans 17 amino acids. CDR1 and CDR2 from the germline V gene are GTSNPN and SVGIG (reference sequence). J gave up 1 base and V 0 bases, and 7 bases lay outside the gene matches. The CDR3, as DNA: TGTGCCTGGAGTGTGAAGAGACTAGCGGACGCCAAAAACATTCAGTACTTC. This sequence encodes CAWSVKRLADAKNIQYF.

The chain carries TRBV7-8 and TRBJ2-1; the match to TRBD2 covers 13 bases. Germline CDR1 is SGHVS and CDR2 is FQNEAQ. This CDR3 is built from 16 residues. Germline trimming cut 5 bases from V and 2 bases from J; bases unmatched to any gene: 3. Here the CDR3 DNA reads TGTGCCAGCAGCCTTACTAGCGGGAGGGCCTACAATGAGCAGTTCTTC. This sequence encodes CASSLTSGRAYNEQFF.

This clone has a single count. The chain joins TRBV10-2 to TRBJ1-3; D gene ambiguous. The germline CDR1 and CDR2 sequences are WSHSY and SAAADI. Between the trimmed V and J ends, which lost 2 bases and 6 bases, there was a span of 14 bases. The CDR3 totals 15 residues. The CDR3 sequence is CASSEPSFRENTIYF. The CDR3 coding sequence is TGCGCCAGCAGTGAGCCCAGTTTCCGTGAAAACACCATATATTTT.

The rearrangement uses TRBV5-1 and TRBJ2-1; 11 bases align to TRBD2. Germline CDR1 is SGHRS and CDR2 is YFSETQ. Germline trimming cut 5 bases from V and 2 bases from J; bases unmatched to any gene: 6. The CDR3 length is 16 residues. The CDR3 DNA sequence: TGCGCCAGCAGGGAAACTAGCGGGAGTACCTACAATGAGCAGTTCTTC. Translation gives CASRETSGSTYNEQFF. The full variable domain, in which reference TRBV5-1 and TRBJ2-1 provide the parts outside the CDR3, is KAGVTQTPRYLIKTRGQQVTLSCSPISGHRSVSWYQQTPGQGLQFLFEYFSETQRNKGNFPGRFSGRQFSNSRSEMNVSTLELGDSALYLCASRETSGSTYNEQFFGPGTRLTVL.

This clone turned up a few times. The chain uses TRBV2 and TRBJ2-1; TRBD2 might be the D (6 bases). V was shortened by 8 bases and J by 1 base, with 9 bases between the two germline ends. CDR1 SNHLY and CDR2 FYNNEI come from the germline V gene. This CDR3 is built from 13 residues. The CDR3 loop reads CASRLVSYNEQFF. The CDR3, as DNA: TGTGCCAGCCGACTAGTTTCCTACAATGAGCAGTTCTTC.

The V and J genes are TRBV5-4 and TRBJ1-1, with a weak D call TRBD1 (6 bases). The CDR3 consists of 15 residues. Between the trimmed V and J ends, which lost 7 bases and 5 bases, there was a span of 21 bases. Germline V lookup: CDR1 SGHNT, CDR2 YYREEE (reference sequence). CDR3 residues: CASHSPAQGQTEAFF. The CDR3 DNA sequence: TGTGCCAGCCATTCACCGGCCCAGGGGCAAACTGAAGCTTTCTTT.

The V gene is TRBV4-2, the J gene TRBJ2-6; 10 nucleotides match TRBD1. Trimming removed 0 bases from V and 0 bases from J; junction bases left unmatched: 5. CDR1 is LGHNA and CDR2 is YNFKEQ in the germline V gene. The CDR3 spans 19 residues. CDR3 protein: CASSQDRTGGISGANVLTF. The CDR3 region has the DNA TGTGCCAGCAGCCAAGATAGGACAGGGGGAATCTCTGGGGCCAACGTCCTGACTTTC.

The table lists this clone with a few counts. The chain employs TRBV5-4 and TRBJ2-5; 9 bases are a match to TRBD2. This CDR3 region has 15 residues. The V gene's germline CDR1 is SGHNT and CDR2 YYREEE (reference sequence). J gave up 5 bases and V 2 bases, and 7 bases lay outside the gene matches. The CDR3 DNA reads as TGTGCCAGCAGCTTAGCGGGAGGCCCCCGGGAGACCCAGTACTTC. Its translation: CASSLAGGPRETQYF.

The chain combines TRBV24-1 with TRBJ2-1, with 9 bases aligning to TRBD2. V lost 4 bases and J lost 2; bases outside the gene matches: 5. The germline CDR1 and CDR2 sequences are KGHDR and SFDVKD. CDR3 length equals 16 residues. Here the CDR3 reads CATSEPRGGAYNEQFF. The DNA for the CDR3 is TGTGCCACCAGTGAGCCGCGCGGGGGGGCCTACAATGAGCAGTTCTTC.

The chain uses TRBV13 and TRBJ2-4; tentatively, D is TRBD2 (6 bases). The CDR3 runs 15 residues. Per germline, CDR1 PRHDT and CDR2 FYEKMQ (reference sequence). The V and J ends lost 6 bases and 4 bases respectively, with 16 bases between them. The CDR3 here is CASSIWGESKNIQYF. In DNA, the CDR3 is TGTGCCAGCAGTATCTGGGGGGAATCGAAAAACATTCAGTACTTC.

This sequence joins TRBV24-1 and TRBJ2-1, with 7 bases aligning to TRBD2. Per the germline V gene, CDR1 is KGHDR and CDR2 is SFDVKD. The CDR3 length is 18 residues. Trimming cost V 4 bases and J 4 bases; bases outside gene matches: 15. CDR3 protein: CATSDPPGRSGAYNEQFF. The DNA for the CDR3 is TGTGCCACCAGTGACCCCCCGGGAAGAAGCGGGGCATACAATGAGCAGTTCTTC.

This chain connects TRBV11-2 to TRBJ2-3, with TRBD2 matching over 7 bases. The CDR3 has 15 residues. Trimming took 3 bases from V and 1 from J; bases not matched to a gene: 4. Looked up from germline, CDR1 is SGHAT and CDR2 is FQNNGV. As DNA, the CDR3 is TGTGCCAGCAGCTTTACTAGCGAACGCACAGATACGCAGTATTTT. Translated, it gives CASSFTSERTDTQYF.

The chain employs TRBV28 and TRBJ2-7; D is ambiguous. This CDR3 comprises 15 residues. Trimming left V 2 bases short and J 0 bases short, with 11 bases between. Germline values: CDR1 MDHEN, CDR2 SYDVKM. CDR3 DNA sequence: TGTGCCAGCAGTTTAGTCCCAGGTCCCTCCTACGAGCAGTACTTC. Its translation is CASSLVPGPSYEQYF.